Listed below are T cell receptor beta chains from one sample, sequenced in a study of blood T cell repertoires in COVID-19. Some clones are missing from TCRdb's copy, which holds only in-frame ones; the method was immunoSEQ multiplex PCR. The sample lists 120,000 or so clones, about 90% occurring once. The sequenced material came from peripheral blood. The receptor set was obtained from a woman aged 55-70 years with COVID-19, enrolled during active disease. Each CDR3 is given with its conserved first and last residue. A D gene is named only where the DNA matches it firmly. Only part of the rows carry a size: once, few, many, or a class if the clone is expanded.

V gene: TRBV3-1/TRBV3-2; clone size: NA; J gene: TRBJ1-1; D gene: TRBD1; CDR3 protein: CASSLTFRQGTEAFF; CDR3 DNA: TGTGCCAGCAGCCTCACTTTCAGACAGGGCACTGAAGCTTTCTTT
V gene: TRBV3-1/TRBV3-2; clone size: NA; J gene: TRBJ1-1; D gene: NA; CDR3 protein: CASSQGSRGTEAFF; CDR3 DNA: TGTGCCAGCAGCCAAGGTTCCCGGGGCACTGAAGCTTTCTTT
V gene: TRBV3-1/TRBV3-2; clone size: NA; J gene: TRBJ1-3; D gene: NA; CDR3 protein: CASSQGQGSGNTIYF; CDR3 DNA: TGTGCCAGCAGCCAAGGTCAGGGTTCAGGAAACACCATATATTTT
V gene: TRBV27; clone size: NA; J gene: TRBJ1-1; D gene: NA; CDR3 protein: CASSLGPGSGAEAFF; CDR3 DNA: TGTGCCAGCAGTTTAGGCCCTGGGTCCGGGGCTGAAGCTTTCTTT
V gene: TRBV19; clone size: NA; J gene: TRBJ1-1; D gene: NA; CDR3 protein: CASRNPGNTEAFF; CDR3 DNA: TGTGCCAGTAGGAATCCAGGGAACACTGAAGCTTTCTTT
V gene: TRBV4-2; clone size: NA; J gene: TRBJ2-5; D gene: TRBD2; CDR3 protein: CASSQRLAGGGETQYF; CDR3 DNA: TGTGCCAGCAGCCAGAGACTAGCGGGGGGGGGTGAGACCCAGTACTTC
V gene: TRBV29-1; clone size: NA; J gene: TRBJ2-7; D gene: NA; CDR3 protein: CSARGAGVEQYF; CDR3 DNA: TGCAGCGCCCGGGGGGCCGGGGTCGAGCAGTACTTC
V gene: TRBV6-5; clone size: NA; J gene: TRBJ1-2; D gene: TRBD1; CDR3 protein: CASKIGQGWGYTF; CDR3 DNA: TGTGCCAGCAAGATCGGACAGGGATGGGGCTACACCTTC
V gene: TRBV18; clone size: NA; J gene: TRBJ1-2; D gene: NA; CDR3 protein: CASSPLLFGTYPDGYTF; CDR3 DNA: TGTGCCAGCTCACCACTACTCTTCGGGACATATCCGGATGGCTACACCTTC
V gene: TRBV2; clone size: few; J gene: TRBJ1-2; D gene: TRBD1; CDR3 protein: CALTGGQYGYTF; CDR3 DNA: TGTGCCCTGACAGGGGGACAGTATGGCTACACCTTC
V gene: TRBV6-5; clone size: NA; J gene: TRBJ2-5; D gene: TRBD1; CDR3 protein: CASRPRQGSEETQYF; CDR3 DNA: TGTGCCAGCAGACCTAGACAGGGAAGTGAAGAGACCCAGTACTTC
V gene: TRBV7-9; clone size: NA; J gene: TRBJ1-2; D gene: NA; CDR3 protein: CASNERDRSYGYTF; CDR3 DNA: TGTGCCAGCAACGAGAGAGACAGGTCATATGGCTACACCTTC
V gene: TRBV29-1; clone size: NA; J gene: TRBJ2-7; D gene: TRBD2; CDR3 protein: CSARMGLAAYEQYF; CDR3 DNA: TGCAGCGCCAGAATGGGACTAGCGGCCTACGAGCAGTACTTC
V gene: TRBV6-2/TRBV6-3; clone size: NA; J gene: TRBJ2-5; D gene: TRBD1; CDR3 protein: CASSPSGTGAETQYF; CDR3 DNA: TGTGCCAGCAGCCCATCCGGGACAGGGGCAGAGACCCAGTACTTC
V gene: TRBV7-3; clone size: NA; J gene: TRBJ1-6; D gene: NA; CDR3 protein: CASSRGYNSPLHF; CDR3 DNA: TGTGCCAGCAGCAGGGGGTATAATTCACCCCTCCACTTT
V gene: TRBV9; clone size: NA; J gene: TRBJ2-7; D gene: TRBD1; CDR3 protein: CASSPGQGPYEQYF; CDR3 DNA: TGTGCCAGCAGCCCCGGACAGGGCCCCTACGAGCAGTACTTC
V gene: TRBV9; clone size: NA; J gene: TRBJ1-2; D gene: NA; CDR3 protein: CASSVALGVSGNYGYTF; CDR3 DNA: TGTGCCAGCAGCGTAGCTTTAGGGGTCTCGGGTAACTATGGCTACACCTTC
V gene: TRBV7-2; clone size: NA; J gene: TRBJ2-3; D gene: NA; CDR3 protein: CASSLVGVRDTQYF; CDR3 DNA: TGTGCCAGCAGCTTAGTAGGGGTCAGAGATACGCAGTATTTT
V gene: TRBV2; clone size: NA; J gene: TRBJ2-7; D gene: TRBD2; CDR3 protein: CASSPGRGKRGGPYEQYF; CDR3 DNA: TGTGCCAGCAGTCCCGGAAGAGGAAAGCGGGGGGGTCCCTACGAGCAGTACTTC
V gene: TRBV19; clone size: NA; J gene: TRBJ1-1; D gene: NA; CDR3 protein: CASIVVPPGETEAFF; CDR3 DNA: TGTGCCAGTATTGTGGTTCCCCCAGGGGAGACTGAAGCTTTCTTT
V gene: TRBV21-1; clone size: NA; J gene: TRBJ1-2; D gene: NA; CDR3 protein: CASSPFNYGYTF; CDR3 DNA: TGTGCCAGCAGCCCATTCAACTATGGCTACACCTTC
V gene: TRBV11-3; clone size: NA; J gene: TRBJ2-1; D gene: TRBD1; CDR3 protein: CASSLGGTGNNEQFF; CDR3 DNA: TGTGCCAGCAGCTTAGGGGGGACAGGGAACAATGAGCAGTTCTTC
V gene: TRBV6-5; clone size: few; J gene: TRBJ2-7; D gene: NA; CDR3 protein: CASRGGHPYEQYF; CDR3 DNA: TGTGCCAGCAGGGGAGGCCATCCCTACGAGCAGTACTTC
V gene: TRBV7-3; clone size: NA; J gene: TRBJ2-7; D gene: TRBD2; CDR3 protein: CASSPSGGYYEQYF; CDR3 DNA: TGTGCCAGCAGCCCTAGCGGCGGATACTACGAGCAGTACTTC
V gene: TRBV27; clone size: NA; J gene: TRBJ1-1; D gene: NA; CDR3 protein: CASSPLYRGLGVAFF; CDR3 DNA: TGTGCCAGCAGCCCCCTCTACCGGGGACTTGGGGTAGCTTTCTTT
V gene: TRBV5-1; clone size: NA; J gene: TRBJ1-2; D gene: TRBD1; CDR3 protein: CASSPDRDRSYGYTF; CDR3 DNA: TGCGCCAGCAGTCCTGACCGGGACAGGAGTTATGGCTACACCTTC